This is a list of T cell receptor beta chains from one sample in a study of cytomegalovirus exposure and HLA in healthy donors. Libraries were prepared by immunoSEQ multiplex PCR; TCRdb keeps only in-frame clonotypes and omits some of them. The table includes around 150,000 clones, around 80% detected once. Sample: PBMCs. The origin of the receptors is a male donor in good health and CMV-seropositive. The CDR3 runs from the conserved cysteine through the conserved F or W. The D gene is left open where the match is weak. Size is stated for part of the rows, as once, few or many counts, or as a class when the clone is expanded.

TRBV12-5	TRBD2	TRBJ2-2	NA	CASGLALRGSGRANTGELFF	TGTGCTAGTGGTTTGGCTCTTAGGGGGAGCGGGAGGGCGAACACCGGGGAGCTGTTTTTT
TRBV6-4	TRBD2	TRBJ2-1	NA	CASSDQAGVLRNEQFF	TGTGCCAGCAGTGACCAAGCGGGAGTTCTCCGCAATGAGCAGTTCTTC
TRBV7-9	TRBD1	TRBJ2-7	once	CATQQGAYEQYF	TGTGCCACTCAACAGGGGGCCTACGAGCAGTACTTC
TRBV9	NA	TRBJ1-1	few	CASSVEEGRVTEAFF	TGTGCCAGCAGCGTAGAGGAGGGGCGCGTGACTGAAGCTTTCTTT
TRBV7-3	TRBD1	TRBJ1-2	NA	CASSWGTGSYGYTF	TGTGCCAGCAGCTGGGGGACAGGGAGCTATGGCTACACCTTC
TRBV5-1	TRBD2	TRBJ2-5	few	CASTPGGSFETQYF	TGCGCCAGCACCCCCGGGGGGAGCTTTGAGACCCAGTACTTC
TRBV30	TRBD2	TRBJ2-1	NA	CAWRLAGAREQFF	TGTGCCTGGCGACTAGCGGGAGCGAGGGAGCAGTTCTTC
TRBV11-2	TRBD1	TRBJ1-1	once	CASSLAGQLSINTEAFF	TGTGCCAGCAGCTTAGCGGGACAGCTCTCCATAAACACTGAAGCTTTCTTT
TRBV29-1	NA	TRBJ2-7	NA	CSACYEQYF	TGCAGCGCCTGCTACGAGCAGTACTTC
TRBV30	TRBD1	TRBJ1-1	NA	CAWDRGNTEAFF	TGTGCCTGGGACAGGGGGAACACTGAAGCTTTCTTT
TRBV11-1	NA	TRBJ2-5	NA	CASGWCWRETQYF	TGTGCCAGCGGTTGGTGCTGGAGGGAGACCCAGTACTTC
TRBV27	NA	TRBJ1-6	NA	CASSVGGSYNSPLHF	TGTGCCAGCAGTGTCGGCGGATCTTATAATTCACCCCTCCACTTT
TRBV6-5	TRBD1	TRBJ1-4	NA	CASTRQGSGEKLFF	TGTGCCAGCACTAGACAGGGCTCCGGTGAAAAACTGTTTTTT
TRBV27	NA	TRBJ1-2	NA	CASSHSTGGYGYTF	TGTGCCAGCAGTCACTCGACAGGCGGATATGGCTACACCTTC
TRBV21-1	NA	TRBJ2-4	NA	CASSKVRDRAKNIQYF	TGTGCCAGCAGCAAAGTAAGGGACAGGGCCAAAAACATTCAGTACTTC
TRBV2	TRBD1	TRBJ1-2	NA	CASTLQGANGYTF	TGTGCCAGCACCCTACAGGGGGCAAATGGCTACACCTTC
TRBV28	TRBD1	TRBJ1-1	NA	CASSLGDRANTEAFF	TGTGCCAGCAGTTTAGGGGACAGGGCGAACACTGAAGCTTTCTTT
TRBV11-2	NA	TRBJ2-2	once	CASSQDYYSGELFF	TGTGCCAGCAGCCAGGACTATTACTCCGGGGAGCTGTTTTTT
TRBV10-3	NA	TRBJ1-6	NA	CAIRRGDNSPLHF	TGTGCCATCAGACGGGGGGATAATTCACCCCTCCACTTT
TRBV6-5	NA	TRBJ1-5	once	CASSLTRGPNQPQHF	TGTGCCAGCAGCCTAACTCGGGGTCCCAATCAGCCCCAGCATTTT
TRBV6-5	NA	TRBJ2-7	NA	CASSPSREEQYF	TGTGCCAGCAGTCCTTCCCGAGAAGAGCAGTACTTC
TRBV13	TRBD2	TRBJ2-5	NA	CASSSGRLAGRETQYF	TGTGCCAGCAGCTCCGGCAGGCTAGCGGGAAGAGAGACCCAGTACTTC
TRBV6-6	NA	TRBJ2-4	NA	CASSPPGKNIQYF	TGTGCCAGCAGTCCCCCCGGCAAAAACATTCAGTACTTC
TRBV12-5	NA	TRBJ1-1	NA	CASGLALNTEAFF	TGTGCTAGTGGTTTGGCCTTGAACACTGAAGCTTTCTTT
TRBV7-9	TRBD2	TRBJ2-1	few	CASSYRGEEQFF	TGTGCCAGCAGCTATCGGGGGGAGGAGCAGTTCTTC
TRBV5-6	NA	TRBJ1-2	few	CASSPGGGLYYGYTF	TGTGCCAGCAGCCCCGGGGGGGGACTATACTATGGCTACACCTTC
TRBV27	NA	TRBJ2-2	NA	CASSPWTQTGELFF	TGTGCCAGCAGTCCCTGGACTCAGACCGGGGAGCTGTTTTTT
TRBV7-3	NA	TRBJ1-6	NA	CASSPRHGDNSPLHF	TGTGCCAGCAGCCCCCGGCACGGAGATAATTCACCCCTCCACTTT
TRBV2	NA	TRBJ2-7	NA	CASGSLYEQYF	TGTGCCAGCGGGAGTCTGTACGAGCAGTACTTC